One T cell receptor (beta chain) is described in this entry. The target antigen is unknown. This specimen belongs to a study of CD8 T cells in ankylosing spondylitis. Study-wide findings and caveats: For ankylosing spondylitis blood, a TCR beta motif of fewer than 10 highly homologous variants appeared characteristic.

TCR beta libraries were made by quantitative 5'-RACE with molecular barcodes. A single record per CDR3 protein comes from TCRdb applying MiXCR to the 5' RACE reads. The repertoire holds about 340,000 distinct CDR3 sequences, with over 12% as singletons. Specimen: blood, either unsorted or a sorted T cell fraction (not recorded which). The receptor was isolated from a male donor with ankylosing spondylitis or in good health (not recorded which).

The CDR3 DNA reads TGTGCCAGCAGCTCCCGGGCAGGGTCGGGCAATCAGCCCCAGCATTTT. Translation: CASSSRAGSGNQPQHF. The chain employs TRBV5-8 and TRBJ1-5, with D perhaps TRBD1 (5 bases). Trimming removed 3 bases at V and 2 bases at J, with 15 bases between. The CDR3 loop spans 16 amino acids. CDR1 is SGHTS and CDR2 is YDEGEE in the germline V gene. Based on the CDR3 plus reference TRBV5-8 and TRBJ1-5, the full variable domain is EAGVTQSPTHLIKTRGQQATLRCSPISGHTSVYWYQQALGLGLQFLLWYDEGEERNRGNFPPRFSGRQFPNYSSELNVNALELEDSALYLCASSSRAGSGNQPQHFGDGTRLSIL.